These 10 T cell receptor beta chains share one sample of origin, sequenced in a study of graft-versus-host responses after intestinal transplantation. This table comes from immunoSEQ multiplex PCR, and its TCRdb copy is limited to in-frame clones, with some not included. The sample includes about 96,000 clones, approximately 90% of them seen just once. Their antigen targets remain unknown. The sequences come from unstimulated CD4+ T cells sorted from spleen or lymph node cells, collected before intestinal transplant. The receptors come from a human donor who received an intestinal transplant.

J is TRBJ1-3 and V is TRBV7-9, with 8 bases fitting TRBD1. CDR1 and CDR2 from the germline V gene are SEHNR and FQNEAQ (reference sequence). V gave up 4 bases and J gave up 2 bases; unmatched junction bases: 4. This CDR3 region has 15 residues. For the CDR3, the DNA is TGTGCCAGCAGCTCAGGGGGCGGGCCTGGAAACACCATATATTTT. It codes for CASSSGGGPGNTIYF.

This sequence joins TRBV6-1 and TRBJ1-5, with 7 bases matching TRBD1. Germline V gene lookup returns CDR1 MNHNS and CDR2 SASEGT. Trimming took 7 bases from V and 8 from J; bases not matched to a gene: 14. The CDR3 has 15 amino acids. The CDR3 DNA reads TGTGCCAGCACGAACGCTGGGGCAGGGGGAAAGCCCCAGCATTTT. It translates to CASTNAGAGGKPQHF.

This clone showed up just a few times. The V and J genes are TRBV5-5 and TRBJ1-1, with 7 bases aligning to TRBD1. This CDR3 spans 14 amino acids. Germline CDR1 and CDR2: SGHKS and YYEKEE (reference sequence). With V trimmed by 3 bases and J by 5 bases, 7 bases remained unmatched. The CDR3 region is CASSSTGEDTEAFF. In nucleotides, the CDR3 is TGTGCCAGCAGCTCTACAGGGGAGGATACTGAAGCTTTCTTT.

The V and J genes are TRBV29-1 and TRBJ2-5; TRBD2 is a possible D gene (5 bases). V lost 4 bases to trimming and J lost 1 base, with 10 bases between them. The CDR3 extends over 13 amino acids. Germline V gives CDR1 SQVTM, CDR2 ANQGSEA. The CDR3 DNA sequence: TGCAGCGTTGTATCGCGGGCCCAAGAGACCCAGTACTTC. This codes for CSVVSRAQETQYF.

V usage is TRBV27 and J usage is TRBJ2-7, with 12 positions matching TRBD1. J was trimmed by 6 bases and V by 6 bases; bases with no gene match: 12. Germline CDR1 and CDR2: MNHEY and SMNVEV (reference sequence). The CDR3 spans 16 residues. In DNA form, the CDR3 reads TGTGCCAGCAGACCCCCAACGGGACAGGGGGCCATCGAGCAGTACTTC. Residues: CASRPPTGQGAIEQYF.

V is TRBV15 and J is TRBJ2-1, with 8 positions matching TRBD2. CDR3 length: 16 residues. CDR1 is LNHNV and CDR2 is YYDKDF in the germline V gene (reference sequence). The ends lost 0 bases at V and 8 bases at J; junction bases unmatched: 9. DNA of the CDR3: TGTGCCACCAGCAGAGACGAGGCAAGCGGGAGCTATGAGCAGTTCTTC. Protein sequence: CATSRDEASGSYEQFF.

The CDR3 loop is CASSIDRGTYEQYF. The DNA for the CDR3 is TGTGCCAGCAGCATAGACAGGGGTACCTACGAGCAGTACTTC. This chain joins TRBV5-4 and TRBJ2-7; 8 bases match TRBD1. The germline gives CDR1 SGHNT, CDR2 YYREEE (reference sequence). V gave up 4 bases and J gave up 2 bases; unmatched junction bases: 5. The CDR3 is made up of 14 amino acids.

The chain joins TRBV5-4 to TRBJ2-7; D is possibly TRBD2 (7 bases). The CDR3 has 16 residues. CDR1 and CDR2 from the germline V gene are SGHNT and YYREEE (reference sequence). Trimming left V 4 bases short and J 0 bases short, with 17 bases between. The chain's CDR3 is CASSALGGVSSYEQYF. Here the CDR3 DNA reads TGTGCCAGCAGCGCGCTAGGGGGGGTGAGCTCCTACGAGCAGTACTTC.

This clone was found once. In DNA form, the CDR3 reads TGTGCCACCAGCAGAGCTAGGGGCTTCTACAATGAGCAGTTCTTC. Translating it yields CATSRARGFYNEQFF. The chain couples TRBV15 to TRBJ2-1, with D possibly TRBD1 on 5 matching bases. The length of the CDR3 is 15 residues. Germline V gives CDR1 LNHNV, CDR2 YYDKDF (reference sequence). The ends were cut back, 1 base at V and 3 bases at J, with 10 bases in the middle.

This clone has only a few counts. One end of the junction is discordant with germline, which a read error may explain. The V and J genes are TRBV12-5 and TRBJ1-4; D is undetermined. Germline CDR1 is LGHNT and CDR2 is FRNRAP. CDR3 length equals 8 residues. In nucleotides, the CDR3 is TGTGCTAGTGGTCCCCCAATCTTT. Amino acid sequence: CASGPPIF.